Detailed here is one T cell receptor beta chain. The source of the sample is a study of blood T cell repertoires in COVID-19. The data were produced by immunoSEQ multiplex PCR, yet TCRdb's version contains in-frame clones alone and is incomplete. The sample carries approximately 76,000 clones, roughly 77% recorded once. The CDR3 is made up of 15 amino acids. Trimming cost V 2 bases and J 11 bases; bases outside gene matches: 11. Germline V gives CDR1 LNHDA, CDR2 SQIVND (reference sequence). Sequences were obtained from peripheral blood. The chain combines TRBV19 with TRBJ1-5; 8 bases match TRBD1. The receptor's source is a woman aged 70-85 years with acute or convalescent COVID-19. The CDR3: CASSIRGQGQVAQHF. Here the CDR3 DNA reads TGTGCCAGTAGTATACGAGGACAGGGTCAAGTAGCCCAGCATTTT.